This TCR beta chain emerged from a study of shared clonotypes between healthy human individuals. Notes on the study in general: Non-shared clonotypes were found to have lower generation probabilities than the clonotypes that were shared by all four of the sorted-subset donors.

Germline lookup yields CDR1 GTSNPN and CDR2 SVGIG (reference sequence). The CDR3 contains 14 residues. The V and J ends lost 0 bases and 9 bases respectively, with 12 bases between them. For this clone: Its antigen remains unidentified.

Only in-frame clones appear in the TCRdb table, and some are missing; sequencing was by immunoSEQ multiplex PCR. The repertoire holds approximately 700,000 clones, with roughly 73% as singletons. Sequences were obtained from memory CD4+ T cells sorted from blood. Regarding subset: CD45RA-negative fraction. The V gene is TRBV30, the J gene TRBJ1-6; D is uncertain. The clonotype comes from a woman aged 30 to 39 in good health. CDR3: CAWSVTAGGSPLHF. Here the CDR3 DNA reads TGTGCCTGGAGTGTTACCGCGGGTGGTTCACCCCTCCACTTT.